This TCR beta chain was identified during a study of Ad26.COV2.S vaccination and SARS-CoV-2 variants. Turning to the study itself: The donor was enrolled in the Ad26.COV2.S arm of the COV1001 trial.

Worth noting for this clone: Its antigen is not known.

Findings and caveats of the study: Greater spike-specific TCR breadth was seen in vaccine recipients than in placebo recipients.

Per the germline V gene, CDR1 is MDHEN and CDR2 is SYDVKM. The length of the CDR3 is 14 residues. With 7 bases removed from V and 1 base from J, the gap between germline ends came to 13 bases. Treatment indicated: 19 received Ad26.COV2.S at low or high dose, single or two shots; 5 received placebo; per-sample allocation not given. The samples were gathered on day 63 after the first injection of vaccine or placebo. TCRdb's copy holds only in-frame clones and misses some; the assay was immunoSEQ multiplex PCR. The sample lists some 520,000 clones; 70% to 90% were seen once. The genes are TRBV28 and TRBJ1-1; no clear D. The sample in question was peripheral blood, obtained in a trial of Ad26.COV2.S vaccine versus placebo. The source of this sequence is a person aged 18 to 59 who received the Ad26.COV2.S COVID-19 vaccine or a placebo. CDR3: CASISLTGNTEAFF. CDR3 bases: TGTGCCAGCATTAGCTTAACGGGGAACACTGAAGCTTTCTTT.